The sequence of this TCR beta chain was determined in a study of a mutant IDH1 vaccine in newly diagnosed glioma. Study context: Vaccination began 4-6 weeks post radiotherapy alone, or with temozolomide cycles. Study results and caveats: Researchers report vaccine-induced immune responses in 93.3% of patients.

The ends were cut back, 5 bases at V and 3 bases at J, with 11 bases in the middle. There are 13 residues in the CDR3. Germline V gene data show CDR1 as SGHNT and CDR2 as YENEEA. Time point here: week 23, last vaccination. It was 300 ug of mutant IDH1 20-mer peptide that made up each vaccine dose, given with topical imiquimod. New WHO grade 3 or 4 astrocytomas that were IDH1-mutant and ATRX-lost occurred in the donors. Comment on this clone: The antigen remains unidentified.

The repertoire was sequenced with immunoSEQ multiplex PCR; TCRdb's copy has only in-frame clones and lacks some. There are about 65,000 clones in the sample; around 83% occur only once, and under 4.5% lies in the top ten. The sequence was collected from a man between 25 and 39 years old with glioma. This chain links TRBV11-3 with TRBJ2-7; D may be TRBD1 or TRBD2 (5 bases each). This specimen consisted of PBMCs, obtained from a glioma patient whose treatment included an IDH1 peptide vaccine. The CDR3 DNA reads TGTGCCAGCAGCCTTGGGGGTGTCTACGAGCAGTACTTC. As protein: CASSLGGVYEQYF.